The clone carrying this TCR beta chain showed up just a few times. Its specificity is not known. The data are from a study of post-analysis software for immune sequencing data. Study as a whole: Included courses were relapsing-remitting and secondary progressive multiple sclerosis; progressive-relapsing multiple sclerosis was also included.

Carried by the TCR beta cDNA libraries were unique molecular identifiers. With roughly 1 to 10 million T cells as the source, some 510,000 cDNA molecules resulted. TCRdb reprocessed the PCR reads via MiXCR and lists one record per CDR3 protein. The sample yields about 820,000 distinct CDR3 sequences, around 53% seen once. The CDR3 covers 15 residues. In germline, CDR1 is KGHDR, CDR2 SFDVKD. General study findings and limits: Diversity measured as normalized Chao1 was significantly lower in multiple sclerosis patients than in controls. The study found TRBV5-6, TRBV5-1 and TRBV20-1 among a few TRBV segments more frequent in patients than controls.

Sequencing used blood. The chain has TRBV24-1 and TRBJ2-7; 11 bases are shared with TRBD1. The better agreement between TRBJ2-5 and the DNA end casts doubt on the J call. This receptor was obtained from a girl aged 5 to 17 with multiple sclerosis. CDR3 in DNA: TGTGCCACCAGCGCCGGACAGGGGGCGAAGGAGACCCAGTACTTC. As protein: CATSAGQGAKETQYF.